The present TCR beta chain was sequenced within a study of blood T cell repertoires in COVID-19 (TCRdb year 2020). About the full investigation: Collaborator samples came from the United States, Italy and Spain and covered acute and convalescent phases of COVID-19. The repertoires were released in a freely available public database meant as a resource for research on the immune response to SARS-CoV-2. The samples were drawn from the first 160 participants of the ongoing ImmuneRACE study and from over a thousand subjects provided by 6 global collaborators. Nearly every sample came with metadata listing a de-identified subject ID, COVID-19 status, age in years and sex. The prospective study material was composed of cDNA or gDNA derived from T cells, B-cell-depleted T cells, or PBMCs. Subjects who had been exposed to COVID-19, were actively infected with it, or had recovered from it provided the deeply sampled blood TCRbeta repertoires that made up the dataset. HLA class I and class II types, where available, came from metadata supplied by the sample provider rather than from assay-based typing.

This clone came up a few times. Its specific antigen is unknown. No per-base quality is available; no much larger clone lies one base away. The paper's findings and limits, for the study overall: Clinical and demographic metadata were provided uncurated, with the amount varying by source and participant.

TCRbeta CDR3 regions were amplified from genomic DNA using the immunoSEQ Assay, a bias-controlled multiplex PCR. In the source study's methods: Nucleated cell counts per sample were estimated from amplification of reference gene primers within the assay. Sequence reads were collapsed and filtered to measure the absolute abundance of every unique TCRbeta CDR3 rearrangement. For each sample, productive Simpson clonality was calculated by taking the square root of Simpson's diversity index across productive rearrangements. What TCRdb holds here is the immuneACCESS table cut down to in-frame rearrangements. Part of the clones is not present; checked against another copy, under half of the missing clones reflect an unresolved V gene, and the others are unexplained. The DNA was the basis for D and trimming; V, J and clone size are from that table. In all, the sample holds roughly 190,000 clones, and 82% of those were seen once. The leading ten clones occupy approximately 4.7% of the sample.

In the prospective study, participants were roughly 18 to 90 years old, resided in fewer than 25 geographic areas of the United States, and were enrolled through a virtual design. To assign participants to cohorts, the prospective study relied on clinical history that participants themselves reported in a screening survey and a study questionnaire. In the prospective study, whole blood, serum and a nasopharyngeal or oropharyngeal swab were collected from each participant by mobile phlebotomists. Over a roughly 2-month period, participants in the prospective study had the option of providing additional blood draws and questionnaires. Blood samples from the prospective study were shipped frozen or at room temperature prior to DNA extraction. For CDR1 and CDR2, the germline V gene (reference sequence) lists GTSNPN and SVGIG. The CDR3 has 15 amino acids, counting the end cysteine and phenylalanine. The kept DNA is CDR3 alone, 45 bases in frame from the first base. Relative to germline, V is 3 bases shorter and J is 0 bases shorter, with 12 bases between their ends.

The rearranged chain carries TRBV30 and TRBJ1-3; no confident D gene assignment can be made. The clonotype comes from a woman aged 60-75 years with acute COVID-19. Sequencing was done on a sample of PBMCs or T cells enriched from blood (not recorded which). In nucleotide form, the sequence is TGTGCCTGGAGAGGGTGGAGGAGCTCTGGAAACACCATATATTTT. Protein translation: CAWRGWRSSGNTIYF.